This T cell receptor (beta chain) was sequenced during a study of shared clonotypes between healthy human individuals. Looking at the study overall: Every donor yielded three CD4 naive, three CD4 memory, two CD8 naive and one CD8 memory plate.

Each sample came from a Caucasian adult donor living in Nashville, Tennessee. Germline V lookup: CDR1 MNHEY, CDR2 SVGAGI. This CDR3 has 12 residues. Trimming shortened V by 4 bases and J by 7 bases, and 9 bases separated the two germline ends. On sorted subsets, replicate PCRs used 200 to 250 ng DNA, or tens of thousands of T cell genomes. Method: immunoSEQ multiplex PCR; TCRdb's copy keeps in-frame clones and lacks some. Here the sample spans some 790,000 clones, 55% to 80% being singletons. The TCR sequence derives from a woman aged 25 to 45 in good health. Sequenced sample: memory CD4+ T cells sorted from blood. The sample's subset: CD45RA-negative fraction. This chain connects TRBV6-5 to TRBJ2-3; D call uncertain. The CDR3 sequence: CASSSPGNTQYF. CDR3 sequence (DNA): TGTGCCAGCAGTTCGCCTGGGAATACGCAGTATTTT.